This record concerns one T cell receptor beta chain sequence. The antigen is not known. The data belong to a study of T-cell memory formation after mild COVID-19. Overall study: Largely, the TCR clusters proved donor specific.

Study findings and constraints: In pre-infection memory, a portion of responding clones appeared, which suggested that cross-reactive memory joined. Among CD4+ contracting clones, most were CM and EM, and CD8+ ones EMRA.

Trimming removed 2 bases from V and 4 bases from J; junction bases left unmatched: 5. This CDR3 comprises 15 residues. Germline loops: CDR1 SGHTA, CDR2 FQGNSA. TCRdb independently ran MiXCR on the 5' RACE reads; one entry per CDR3 protein. The data show 210,000 or so distinct CDR3 sequences, 27% seen once. The receptor was derived from an adult woman who had mild COVID-19 (a few samples of this study predate the infection). Cell type and time point are not known. The V gene is TRBV7-2, the J gene TRBJ2-3, with 8 bases matching TRBD2. The sequencing sample was made of PBMCs or a T cell subset sorted from them (not recorded which). The CDR3 DNA follows: TGTGCCAGCAGCTTACAGGGGACTAGGTCAGATACGCAGTATTTT. Translated: CASSLQGTRSDTQYF.